Presented here are 22 T cell receptor beta chains from one specimen sequenced in a study of T cells in Graves' hyperthyroidism and ophthalmopathy. Authors of the study amplified TCR beta CDR3 regions from RNA transcripts. First-round RT-PCR of the TCR CDR3 relied on the HTBI primer set. TCRdb re-called the multiplex PCR reads with MiXCR, one entry per CDR3 protein. This table has a few hundred thousand distinct CDR3 sequences, about 45% appearing once. Input material: peripheral blood or thyroid tissue (not recorded which). The origin of the receptors is a woman aged 18-29 years with Graves' hyperthyroidism.

This clonotype was recorded many times. V gene TRBV7-3 combines with J gene TRBJ2-2, with TRBD2 matching over 7 bases. The CDR3 runs 16 residues. The junction had 12 bases not matched to a gene; V was cut back by 5 bases and J by 6 bases. CDR1 and CDR2 (germline): SGHTA, FQGTGA. The CDR3, as DNA: TGTGCCAGCAGCCCTCGGGGAGGGTTCGTATCCGGGGAGCTGTTTTTT. Encoded protein: CASSPRGGFVSGELFF.

The gene calls are TRBV12-3 or TRBV12-4 and TRBJ1-5, with a weak D call TRBD1 (5 bases). This CDR3 has 15 amino acids. Trimming shortened V by 5 bases and J by 6 bases, and 17 bases separated the two germline ends. CDR3 region: CASSTPDGTAQPQHF. The CDR3 nucleotides are TGTGCCAGCAGTACCCCCGACGGGACGGCTCAGCCCCAGCATTTT.

The chain recombines TRBV4-3 with TRBJ2-6; D is ambiguous. The germline V gene encodes CDR1 LGHNA and CDR2 YSLEER. This CDR3 is 15 amino acids long. The V end was cut by 3 bases, the J end by 0 bases, with 6 bases between. This CDR3 reads CASSQTRSGANVLTF. DNA for the CDR3: TGCGCCAGCAGCCAGACGCGCTCTGGGGCCAACGTCCTGACTTTC.

This clonotype came up many times. The chain employs TRBV19 and TRBJ2-2, with 7 bases identical to TRBD1. CDR1 is LNHDA and CDR2 is SQIVND in the germline V gene (reference sequence). Losses at the gene ends were 6 bases for V and 0 bases for J; bases not matched to a gene: 4. The length of the CDR3 is 15 residues. As DNA, the CDR3 is TGTGCCAGTAGATACAGGGGCCCGAACACCGGGGAGCTGTTTTTT. It is translated as CASRYRGPNTGELFF. The whole variable domain, filled in from reference TRBV19 and TRBJ2-2, reads DGGITQSPKYLFRKEGQNVTLSCEQNLNHDAMYWYRQDPGQGLRLIYYSQIVNDFQKGDIAEGYSVSREKKESFPLTVTSAQKNPTAFYLCASRYRGPNTGELFFGEGSRLTVL.

This clonotype appeared once. The chain links TRBV7-9 to TRBJ2-2; the match to TRBD2 covers 7 bases. Germline CDR1 and CDR2: SEHNR and FQNEAQ (reference sequence). The junction had 11 bases not matched to a gene; V was cut back by 5 bases and J by 5 bases. The CDR3 loop spans 16 amino acids. CDR3 DNA sequence: TGTGCCAGCAGCCCATCCCGATCTAGCGGAACCGGGGAGCTGTTTTTT. Protein: CASSPSRSSGTGELFF.

V and J are TRBV20-1 and TRBJ2-2; 14 bases agree with TRBD2. This CDR3 has 17 residues. V dropped 5 bases and J dropped 1; count of bases not matched to a gene: 6. Per the germline V gene, CDR1 is DFQATT and CDR2 is SNEGSKA (reference sequence). CDR3 region: CSAPGTSGSRNTGELFF. The CDR3 region has the DNA TGCAGTGCTCCGGGGACTAGCGGGAGTAGGAACACCGGGGAGCTGTTTTTT.

This clonotype was observed a few times. The genes are TRBV7-3 and TRBJ2-2; 7 nucleotides agree with TRBD1. The CDR3 length is 15 residues. Trimming cost V 5 bases and J 1 base; bases outside gene matches: 4. Germline-derived CDR1 and CDR2 are SGHTA and FQGTGA. CDR3 nucleotides: TGTGCCAGCAGCGTACAGGGGCGGAACACCGGGGAGCTGTTTTTT. Its translation: CASSVQGRNTGELFF.

This clonotype was observed a handful of times. The genes are TRBV6-4 and TRBJ2-2; 7 bases line up with TRBD1. Per the germline V gene, CDR1 is MRHNA and CDR2 is SNTAGT. The CDR3 length is 14 residues. With 5 bases clipped from V and 4 bases from J, the junction kept 4 bases outside the gene matches. CDR3 loop: CASSSGQTTGELFF. In nucleotides, the CDR3 is TGTGCCAGCAGTTCGGGACAGACCACCGGGGAGCTGTTTTTT.

Comment on this clonotype: A read error is possible here, since a much larger clone lies one base away. The V call is TRBV30, the J call TRBJ1-5; D might be TRBD1 (5 bases). The CDR3 runs 13 residues. With 5 bases removed from V and 5 bases from J, the gap between germline ends came to 13 bases. Per the germline V gene, CDR1 is GTSNPN and CDR2 is SVGIG (reference sequence). The CDR3 is CAWAQGLDQPQHF. In DNA form, the CDR3 reads TGTGCCTGGGCCCAGGGTCTGGATCAGCCCCAGCATTTT.

The chain recombines TRBV7-9 with TRBJ1-1; D possibly corresponds to TRBD1 (5 bases). Trimming shortened V by 1 base and J by 14 bases, and 23 bases separated the two germline ends. CDR3 length: 15 amino acids. Germline V gives CDR1 SEHNR, CDR2 FQNEAQ (reference sequence). The CDR3 nucleotides read TGTGCCAGCAGCTTAGAGGGACTAGCGGGCAATGAGCAGTTCTTT. Translating it yields CASSLEGLAGNEQFF.

This sequence joins TRBV2 and TRBJ2-7, with TRBD1 matching over 7 bases. Trimming removed 9 bases from V and 3 bases from J; junction bases left unmatched: 2. Per germline, CDR1 SNHLY and CDR2 FYNNEI. The CDR3 is 11 amino acids. In DNA form, the CDR3 reads TGTGCCAGGACAGGGAACTACGAGCAGTACTTC. It yields the protein CARTGNYEQYF.

J is TRBJ2-7 and V is TRBV7-3; 8 nucleotides line up with TRBD1. The J segment lost 6 bases and the V segment lost 3 bases, leaving 10 bases of the junction unmatched. The CDR3 is 15 amino acids. Germline V gene sequence: CDR1 SGHTA, CDR2 FQGTGA. CDR3 sequence: CASSLDRAGGREQYF. The CDR3 coding sequence is TGTGCCAGCAGCTTGGACAGGGCCGGGGGTCGCGAGCAGTACTTC.

This chain connects TRBV10-3 to TRBJ1-4; D unresolved. V lost 6 bases and J 5 bases, leaving 13 bases between the germline ends. Germline V gives CDR1 ENHRY, CDR2 SYGVKD. The CDR3 is 14 residues long. This CDR3 reads CAIREGRGNEKLFF. The DNA for the CDR3 is TGTGCCATCAGAGAGGGTCGGGGAAATGAAAAACTGTTTTTT.

This sequence joins TRBV20-1 and TRBJ1-5; tentative D call: TRBD1 (5 bases). The V gene lost 0 bases and the J gene lost 11 bases, with 23 bases spanning the gap. The CDR3 has 16 amino acids. Germline V CDR1 and CDR2: DFQATT, SNEGSKA (reference sequence). The CDR3 nucleotides are TGCAGTGCTAGAGACGTCTCGGGACTAGCAGAAGAGACCCAGCATTTT. It encodes CSARDVSGLAEETQHF.

The table lists this clonotype with many counts. V usage is TRBV5-1 and J usage is TRBJ2-5; 8 nucleotides line up with TRBD1. Germline lookup yields CDR1 SGHRS and CDR2 YFSETQ. The CDR3 consists of 14 residues. V lost 3 bases, J lost 5 bases, and 6 bases stayed unmatched. CDR3: CASSSGTGSETQYF. The DNA of the CDR3 is TGCGCCAGCAGCTCAGGGACAGGCAGTGAGACCCAGTACTTC.

This clonotype has a count of ten or more. The chain is built from TRBV12-3 or TRBV12-4 and TRBJ2-2; the match to TRBD2 covers 13 bases. Trimming removed 5 bases from V and 4 bases from J; junction bases left unmatched: 10. This CDR3 is built from 18 residues. CDR3 amino acids: CASSPWTSGSLATGELFF. In DNA form, the CDR3 reads TGTGCCAGCAGTCCGTGGACTAGCGGGAGCCTCGCCACCGGGGAGCTGTTTTTT.

This clonotype was picked up many times. This chain connects TRBV6-5 to TRBJ1-2; D gene ambiguous. Germline CDR1 reads MNHEY; CDR2 reads SVGAGI. Trimming cost V 2 bases and J 0 bases, with 7 bases left between them. This CDR3 spans 14 amino acids. CDR3 region: CASSYGRANYGYTF. CDR3 DNA sequence: TGTGCCAGCAGTTACGGGCGAGCTAACTATGGCTACACCTTC.

The CDR3 region has the DNA TGCAGTGCTAGAACCGGGACAGGGGAGGACGAGCAGTACTTC. Residues: CSARTGTGEDEQYF. The chain carries TRBV20-1 and TRBJ2-7, with 10 bases aligning to TRBD1. CDR3 length: 14 residues. V lost 2 bases, J lost 5 bases, and 6 bases stayed unmatched. CDR1 is DFQATT, CDR2 SNEGSKA, per germline (reference sequence).

In this sample, this clonotype turned up many times. The chain employs TRBV19 and TRBJ1-4; 9 bases align to TRBD1. The CDR3 has 15 residues. With 5 bases clipped from V and 3 bases from J, the junction kept 4 bases outside the gene matches. Germline V gene sequence: CDR1 LNHDA, CDR2 SQIVND (reference sequence). This CDR3 reads CASSLQGAPNEKLFF. DNA of the CDR3: TGTGCCAGTAGTTTACAGGGGGCGCCTAATGAAAAACTGTTTTTT.

This clonotype was counted many times. The rearrangement joins TRBV25-1 to TRBJ1-2, with a weak D call TRBD1 (6 bases). CDR3 length equals 14 residues. In germline, CDR1 is MGHDK, CDR2 SYGVNS. The ends were cut back, 4 bases at V and 8 bases at J, with 17 bases in the middle. CDR3 DNA sequence: TGTGCCAGCAGTGCGACAGTATGGAGGGGGGGCTACACCTTC. This sequence encodes CASSATVWRGGYTF.

This chain uses TRBV27 with TRBJ2-7; TRBD1 agrees at 8 bases. CDR3 length: 18 residues. The V segment lost 0 bases and the J segment 0 bases; nucleotides outside the gene matches: 10. CDR1 and CDR2 (germline): MNHEY, SMNVEV (reference sequence). CDR3 loop: CASSLSWTGFGYSYEQYF. CDR3 in DNA: TGTGCCAGCAGTTTATCGTGGACAGGGTTTGGATACTCCTACGAGCAGTACTTC.

This clonotype appeared once. A much larger clonotype is one base distant, so this may be a read error. CDR3 amino acids: CACSLADRAYEQYF. CDR3 in DNA: TGTGCCTGCAGCTTGGCCGACCGCGCCTACGAGCAGTACTTC. The rearrangement links TRBV7-3 to TRBJ2-7, with D hard to call. The CDR3 runs to 14 residues. Germline V gives CDR1 SGHTA, CDR2 FQGTGA. Variable domain in full (rest from reference TRBV7-3 and TRBJ2-7): GAGVSQTPSNKVTEKGKYVELRCDPISGHTALYWYRQSLGQGPEFLIYFQGTGAADDSGLPNDRFFAVRPEGSVSTLKIQRTERGDSAVYLCACSLADRAYEQYFGPGTRLTVT.